This T cell receptor (beta chain) was identified during a study of blood T cell repertoires in COVID-19. Looking at the study overall: T cells, B-cell-depleted T cells, or PBMCs provided the cDNA or gDNA that served as material.

CDR3 length: 16 amino acids. Germline values: CDR1 GTSNPN, CDR2 SVGIG (reference sequence). Trimming left V 1 base short and J 8 bases short, with 18 bases between. Authors' analysis steps: For nucleated cells, counts were estimated from reference gene primer amplification. Here immunoSEQ multiplex PCR was the method, and the copy in TCRdb shows in-frame clones only, minus some. The D gene and trimming were derived from the DNA, and the V and J assignments and clone size from that table. The sample lists about 53,000 clones, roughly 80% occurring once. The chain employs TRBV30 and TRBJ1-6; the D is unclear. The sequencing input was peripheral blood. This receptor was identified in a woman in her fifties or sixties with acute or convalescent COVID-19. The CDR3 bases are TGTGCCTGGAGTGCCGCATCGGGAAGCGCCTATTCACCCCTCCACTTT. Its translation: CAWSAASGSAYSPLHF.